This TCR beta chain was captured by sequencing in a study of CD8 T cells in ankylosing spondylitis. For TCR beta, libraries came from quantitative 5'-RACE with molecular barcodes. TCRdb analysed the 5' RACE reads with MiXCR anew, one entry per CDR3 protein. The top ten clones hold around 15% of a sample with roughly 180,000 distinct CDR3 sequences, approximately 9.9% of them seen once. CDR3 size: 15 residues. Germline lookup yields CDR1 KGHDR and CDR2 SFDVKD. V lost 9 bases, J lost 7 bases, and 6 bases stayed unmatched. Study results and caveats: A TCR beta motif of fewer than ten highly homologous variants seemed to mark ankylosing spondylitis blood.

This clonotype came up a few times. Its cognate antigen is unknown. Sequenced material: blood, either unsorted or a sorted T cell fraction (not recorded which). This receptor was obtained from a female donor with ankylosing spondylitis or in good health (not recorded which). The chain combines TRBV24-1 with TRBJ2-1; 15 bases are a match to TRBD2. DNA for the CDR3: TGTGCCACCGAGACCGGGACTAGCGGGAGGAATGAGCAGTTCTTC. Its protein is CATETGTSGRNEQFF.